This T cell receptor beta chain was profiled in a study of cytomegalovirus exposure and HLA in healthy donors. A word on this clone: Its matching antigen is unknown.

Notes on the study in general: As a later analysis revealed, the rate of TCR association differed by HLA locus, with DRB1 most and HLA-C fewest. Analyzed later, most CMV-associated TCR beta chains appeared HLA-restricted.

The PCR used 60 Vbeta and 13 Jbeta primers. Sequencing was performed with immunoSEQ multiplex PCR; in TCRdb, only in-frame clones are kept and a portion is missing. The table lists approximately 130,000 clones, with roughly 2% in the top ten. Germline-derived CDR1 and CDR2 are SGHVS and FQNEAQ. Germline trimming cut 2 bases from V and 4 bases from J; bases unmatched to any gene: 1. CDR3 size: 15 residues. The V gene is TRBV7-8, the J gene TRBJ2-2; TRBD2 matches 10 bases. This TCR was sampled from a woman aged 60 to 75 in good health and CMV-seronegative. Sequencing used PBMCs. CDR3 DNA: TGTGCCAGCAGCTTAAGCGGGAGGGTCACCGGGGAGCTGTTTTTT. The encoded protein is CASSLSGRVTGELFF.